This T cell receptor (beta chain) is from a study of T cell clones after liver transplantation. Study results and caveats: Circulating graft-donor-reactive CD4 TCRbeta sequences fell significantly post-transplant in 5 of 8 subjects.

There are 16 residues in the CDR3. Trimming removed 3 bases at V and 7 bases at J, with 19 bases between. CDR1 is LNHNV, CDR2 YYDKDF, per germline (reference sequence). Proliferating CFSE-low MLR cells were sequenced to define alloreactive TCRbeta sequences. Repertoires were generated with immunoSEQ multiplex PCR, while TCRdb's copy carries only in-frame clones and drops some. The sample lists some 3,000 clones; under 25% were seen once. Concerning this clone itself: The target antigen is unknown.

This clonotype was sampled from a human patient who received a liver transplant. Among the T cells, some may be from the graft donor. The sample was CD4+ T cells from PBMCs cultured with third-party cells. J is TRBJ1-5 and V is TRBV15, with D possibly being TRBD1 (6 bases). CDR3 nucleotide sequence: TGTGCCACCAGCAGTGATCCGGGACACGTGGGACAGCCCCAGCATTTT. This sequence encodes CATSSDPGHVGQPQHF.